This paragraph reports one T cell receptor (beta chain). Sequencing used immunoSEQ multiplex PCR; TCRdb keeps in-frame clones, though not all of them. The table has 150,000 to 200,000 clones, 70% to 90% seen once. These data belong to a study of T cell responses to AZD1222 COVID-19 vaccine. The ends lost 3 bases at V and 2 bases at J; junction bases unmatched: 8. The CDR3 extends over 16 amino acids. The germline CDR1 and CDR2 sequences are SGHRS and YFSETQ. This TCR was sampled from an adult in good health. Sequencing was performed on peripheral blood, taken on day 0 of AZD1222 vaccination. The rearrangement uses TRBV5-1 and TRBJ2-7; 10 bases agree with TRBD1. In nucleotides, the CDR3 is TGCGCCAGCAGCTCGGGTGACAGGGGGCTGACCTACGAGCAGTACTTC. Translated: CASSSGDRGLTYEQYF.